This record covers a single TCR beta chain. The target antigen is unknown. The data belong to a study of CXCR3-negative and CXCR3-positive naive CD8 T cells. Study-level findings and limits: Naive subsets displayed similar surface CD5, and TCR strength was inferred from TRB CDR3 properties. Sequencing showed both naive subsets with comparably high diversity, and memory CD8+ cells much lower.

Libraries of TRB cDNA were made by 5' RACE and carried UMIs. TCRdb re-called the 5' RACE reads, yielding one record per CDR3 amino acid sequence without DNA. This sample's clone table lists some 130,000 distinct CDR3 sequences. Sequenced material: naive CXCR3- CD8+ T cells from blood. As to subset: CD45RO-CCR7+CD27+CD95- naive CD8+ T cells lacking CXCR3 (TNR3-). This receptor was obtained from a human donor in good health. Some clones in this sample may be carry-over from other donors' samples.

The chain's CDR3 is CASSPRGPDTGELFF. The V gene is TRBV12-3 or TRBV12-4, the J gene TRBJ2-2; TCRdb outputs TRBD1, but without DNA this stays unchecked. The CDR3 length is 15 residues.